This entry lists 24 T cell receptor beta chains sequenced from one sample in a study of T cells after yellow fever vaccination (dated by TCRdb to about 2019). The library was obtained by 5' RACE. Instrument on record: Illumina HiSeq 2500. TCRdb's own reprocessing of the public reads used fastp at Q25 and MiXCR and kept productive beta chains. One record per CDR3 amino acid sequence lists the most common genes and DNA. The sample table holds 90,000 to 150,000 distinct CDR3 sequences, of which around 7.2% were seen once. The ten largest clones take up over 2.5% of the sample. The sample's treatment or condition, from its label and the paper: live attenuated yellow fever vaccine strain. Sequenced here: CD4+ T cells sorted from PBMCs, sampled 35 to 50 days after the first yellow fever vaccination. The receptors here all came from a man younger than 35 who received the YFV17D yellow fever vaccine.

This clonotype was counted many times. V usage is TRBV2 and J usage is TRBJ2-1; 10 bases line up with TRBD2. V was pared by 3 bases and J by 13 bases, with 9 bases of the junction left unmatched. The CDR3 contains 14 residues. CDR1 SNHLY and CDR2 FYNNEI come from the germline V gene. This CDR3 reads CASSDAAGGLEQFF. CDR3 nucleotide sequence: TGTGCCAGCAGTGATGCAGCGGGGGGGCTCGAACAGTTCTTC.

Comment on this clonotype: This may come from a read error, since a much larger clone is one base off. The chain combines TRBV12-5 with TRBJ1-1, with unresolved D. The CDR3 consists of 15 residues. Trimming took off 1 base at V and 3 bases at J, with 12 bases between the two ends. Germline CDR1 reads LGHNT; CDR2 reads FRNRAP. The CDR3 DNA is TGTGCTAGTGGTTTGGAACTAGGGTTTTACACTGAAGCTTTCTTT. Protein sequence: CASGLELGFYTEAFF.

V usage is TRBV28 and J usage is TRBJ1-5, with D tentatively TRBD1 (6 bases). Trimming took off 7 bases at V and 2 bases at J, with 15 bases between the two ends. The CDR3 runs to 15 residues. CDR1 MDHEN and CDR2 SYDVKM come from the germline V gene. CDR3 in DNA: TGTGCCAGCATCCCCCGGGGACATCGCAATCAGCCCCAGCATTTT. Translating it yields CASIPRGHRNQPQHF.

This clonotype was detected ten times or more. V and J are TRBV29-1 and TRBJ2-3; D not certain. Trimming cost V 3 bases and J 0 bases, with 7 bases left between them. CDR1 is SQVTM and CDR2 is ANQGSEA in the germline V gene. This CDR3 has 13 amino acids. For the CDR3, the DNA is TGCAGCGTTGAGAGGCGGAGCACAGATACGCAGTATTTT. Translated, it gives CSVERRSTDTQYF.

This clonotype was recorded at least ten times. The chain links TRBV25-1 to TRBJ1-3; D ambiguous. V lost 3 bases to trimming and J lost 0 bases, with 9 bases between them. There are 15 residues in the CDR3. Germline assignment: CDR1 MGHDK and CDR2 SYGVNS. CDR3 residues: CASSDSGSSGNTIYF. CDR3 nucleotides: TGTGCCAGCAGTGACTCCGGATCCTCTGGAAACACCATATATTTT.

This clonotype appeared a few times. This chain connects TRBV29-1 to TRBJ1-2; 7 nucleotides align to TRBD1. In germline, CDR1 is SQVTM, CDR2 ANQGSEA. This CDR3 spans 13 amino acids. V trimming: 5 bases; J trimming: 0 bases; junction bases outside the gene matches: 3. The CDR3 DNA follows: TGCAGCGTTACAGGGGCCACTAACTATGGCTACACCTTC. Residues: CSVTGATNYGYTF.

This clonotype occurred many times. The chain's CDR3 is CATSRASSRDEKLFF. The CDR3 DNA reads as TGTGCCACCAGCAGAGCGTCCAGCCGGGATGAAAAACTGTTTTTT. This chain connects TRBV15 to TRBJ1-4; no reliable D call. The CDR3 length is 15 residues. Germline V gene sequence: CDR1 LNHNV, CDR2 YYDKDF (reference sequence). V gave up 1 base and J gave up 6 bases, with 12 bases separating them.

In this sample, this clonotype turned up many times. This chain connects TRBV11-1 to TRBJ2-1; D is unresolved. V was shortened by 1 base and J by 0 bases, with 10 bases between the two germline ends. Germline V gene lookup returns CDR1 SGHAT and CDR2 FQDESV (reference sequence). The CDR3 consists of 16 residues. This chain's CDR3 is CASSLEGSPSYNEQFF. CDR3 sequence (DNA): TGTGCCAGCAGCTTAGAGGGCTCACCCTCCTACAATGAGCAGTTCTTC. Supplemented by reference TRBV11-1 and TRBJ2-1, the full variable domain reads EAEVAQSPRYKITEKSQAVAFWCDPISGHATLYWYRQILGQGPELLVQFQDESVVDDSQLPKDRFSAERLKGVDSTLKIQPAELGDSAMYLCASSLEGSPSYNEQFFGPGTRLTVL.

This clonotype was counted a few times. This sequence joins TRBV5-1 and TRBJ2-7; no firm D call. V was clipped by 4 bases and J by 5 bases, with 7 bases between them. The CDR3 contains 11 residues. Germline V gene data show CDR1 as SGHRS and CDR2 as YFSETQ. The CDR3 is CASSLGHEQYF. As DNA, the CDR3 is TGCGCCAGCAGCCTTGGGCACGAGCAGTACTTC. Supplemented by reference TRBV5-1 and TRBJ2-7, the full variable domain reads KAGVTQTPRYLIKTRGQQVTLSCSPISGHRSVSWYQQTPGQGLQFLFEYFSETQRNKGNFPGRFSGRQFSNSRSEMNVSTLELGDSALYLCASSLGHEQYFGPGTRLTVT.

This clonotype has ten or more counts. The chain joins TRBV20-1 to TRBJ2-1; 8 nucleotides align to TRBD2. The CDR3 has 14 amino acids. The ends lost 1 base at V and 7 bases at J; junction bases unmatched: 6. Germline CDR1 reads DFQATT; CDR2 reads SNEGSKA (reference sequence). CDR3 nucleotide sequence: TGCAGTGCTAGAGGCGGGGGGCCGAGTAATGAGCAGTTCTTC. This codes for CSARGGGPSNEQFF.

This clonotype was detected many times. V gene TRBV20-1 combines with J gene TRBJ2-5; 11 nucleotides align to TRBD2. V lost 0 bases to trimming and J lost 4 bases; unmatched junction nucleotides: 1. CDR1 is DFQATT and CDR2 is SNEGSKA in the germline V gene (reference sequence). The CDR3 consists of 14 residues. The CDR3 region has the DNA TGCAGTGCTAGAGATCTAGCGGGGGGAGAGACCCAGTACTTC. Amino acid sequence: CSARDLAGGETQYF.

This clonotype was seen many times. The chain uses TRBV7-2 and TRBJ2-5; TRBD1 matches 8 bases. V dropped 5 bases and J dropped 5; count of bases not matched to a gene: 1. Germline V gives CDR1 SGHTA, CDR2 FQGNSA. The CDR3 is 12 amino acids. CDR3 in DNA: TGTGCCAGCAGCCGGACAGGGGAGACCCAGTACTTC. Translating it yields CASSRTGETQYF.

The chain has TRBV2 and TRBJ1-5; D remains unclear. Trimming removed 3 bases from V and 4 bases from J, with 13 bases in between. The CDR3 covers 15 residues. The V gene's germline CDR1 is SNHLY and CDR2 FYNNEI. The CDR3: CASSERPGENQPQHF. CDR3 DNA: TGTGCCAGCAGTGAGCGCCCGGGAGAAAATCAGCCCCAGCATTTT.

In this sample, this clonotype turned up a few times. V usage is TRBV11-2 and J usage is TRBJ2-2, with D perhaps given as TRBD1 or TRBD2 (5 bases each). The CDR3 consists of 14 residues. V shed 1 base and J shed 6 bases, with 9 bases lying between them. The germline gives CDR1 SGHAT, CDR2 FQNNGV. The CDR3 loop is CASSLGSGPGELFF. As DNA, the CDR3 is TGTGCCAGCAGCTTAGGTTCGGGGCCCGGGGAGCTGTTTTTT.

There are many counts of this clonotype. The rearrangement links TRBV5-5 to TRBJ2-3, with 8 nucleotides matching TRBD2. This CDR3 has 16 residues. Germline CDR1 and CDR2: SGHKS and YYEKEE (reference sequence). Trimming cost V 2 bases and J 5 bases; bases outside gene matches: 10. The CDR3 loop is CASSFRPSGGGDTQYF. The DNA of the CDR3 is TGTGCCAGCAGCTTCCGCCCTTCCGGGGGGGGAGATACGCAGTATTTT.

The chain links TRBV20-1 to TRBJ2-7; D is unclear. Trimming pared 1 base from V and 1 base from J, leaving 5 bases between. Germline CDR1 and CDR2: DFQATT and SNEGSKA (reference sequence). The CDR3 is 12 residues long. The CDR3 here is CSARVISYEQYV. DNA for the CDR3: TGCAGTGCTAGAGTGATATCCTACGAGCAGTACGTC.

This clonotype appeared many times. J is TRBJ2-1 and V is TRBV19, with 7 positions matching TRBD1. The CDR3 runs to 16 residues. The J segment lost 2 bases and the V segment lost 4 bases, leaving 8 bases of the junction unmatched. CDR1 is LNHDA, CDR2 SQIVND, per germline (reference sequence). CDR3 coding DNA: TGTGCCAGTAGTAACTACAGGGGCAGTACCTACAATGAGCAGTTCTTC. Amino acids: CASSNYRGSTYNEQFF.

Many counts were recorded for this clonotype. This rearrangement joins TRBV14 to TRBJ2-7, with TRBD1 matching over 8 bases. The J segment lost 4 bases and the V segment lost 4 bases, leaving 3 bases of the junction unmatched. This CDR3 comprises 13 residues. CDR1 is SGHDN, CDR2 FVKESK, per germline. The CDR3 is CASSLTGVYEQYF. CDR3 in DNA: TGTGCCAGCAGCCTGACAGGGGTGTACGAGCAGTACTTC. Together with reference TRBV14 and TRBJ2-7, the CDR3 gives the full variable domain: EAGVTQFPSHSVIEKGQTVTLRCDPISGHDNLYWYRRVMGKEIKFLLHFVKESKQDESGMPNNRFLAERTGGTYSTLKVQPAELEDSGVYFCASSLTGVYEQYFGPGTRLTVT.

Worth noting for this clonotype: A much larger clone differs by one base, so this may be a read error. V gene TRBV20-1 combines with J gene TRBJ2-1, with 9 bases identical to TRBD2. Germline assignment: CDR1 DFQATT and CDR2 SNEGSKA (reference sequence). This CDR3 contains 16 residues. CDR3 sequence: CCALSIAGALLNEQFF. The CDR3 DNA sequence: TGCTGTGCGCTTTCAATAGCGGGGGCCTTATTAAATGAGCAGTTCTTC.

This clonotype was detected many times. CDR3: CAINGVDTGELFF. The CDR3, as DNA: TGTGCCATCAACGGGGTGGACACCGGGGAGCTGTTTTTT. V is TRBV10-3 and J is TRBJ2-2; the D gene is possibly TRBD2 (5 bases). V was clipped by 7 bases and J by 3 bases, with 9 bases between them. The V gene's germline CDR1 is ENHRY and CDR2 SYGVKD. The CDR3 spans 13 residues.

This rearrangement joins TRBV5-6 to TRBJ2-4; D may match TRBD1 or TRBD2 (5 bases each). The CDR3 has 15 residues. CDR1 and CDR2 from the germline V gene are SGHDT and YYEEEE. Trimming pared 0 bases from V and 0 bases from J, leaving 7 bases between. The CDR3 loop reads CASSLGGGAKNIQYF. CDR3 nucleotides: TGTGCCAGCAGCTTGGGTGGGGGAGCCAAAAACATTCAGTACTTC.

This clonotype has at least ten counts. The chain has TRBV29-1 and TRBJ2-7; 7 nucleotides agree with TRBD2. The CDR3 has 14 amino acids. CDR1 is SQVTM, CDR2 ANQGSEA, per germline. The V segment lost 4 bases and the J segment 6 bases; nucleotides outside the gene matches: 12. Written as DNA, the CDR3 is TGCAGCGTTGTGGGGCCACTAGCGAGAGGCGAGCAGTACTTC. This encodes CSVVGPLARGEQYF.

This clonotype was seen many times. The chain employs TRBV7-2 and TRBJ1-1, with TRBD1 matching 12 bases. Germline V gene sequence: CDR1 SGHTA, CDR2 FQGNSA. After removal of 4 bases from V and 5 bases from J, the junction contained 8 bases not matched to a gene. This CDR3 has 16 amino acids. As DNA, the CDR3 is TGTGCCAGCAGCTCGGGACAGGGGGCTGGGGGGACTGAAGCTTTCTTT. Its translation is CASSSGQGAGGTEAFF.

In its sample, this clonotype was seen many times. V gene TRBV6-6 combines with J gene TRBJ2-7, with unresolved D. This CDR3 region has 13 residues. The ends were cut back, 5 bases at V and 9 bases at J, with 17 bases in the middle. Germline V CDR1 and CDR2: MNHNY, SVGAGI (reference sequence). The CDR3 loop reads CASSTVLGFRQYF. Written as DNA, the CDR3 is TGTGCCAGCAGTACCGTTTTAGGCTTCCGGCAGTACTTC.